Sequencing of this TCR beta chain was carried out in a study of Graves' ophthalmopathy and Graves' hyperthyroidism (dated by TCRdb to 2016 to 2019). A note on the overall study: Peripheral blood samples were taken at the time of initial diagnosis, before any treatment was given. TCR beta repertoire signatures were used to distinguish Graves' ophthalmopathy from Graves' hyperthyroidism and to predict progression to ophthalmopathy. In total, around 140 blood samples were TCR-sequenced: some 40 ophthalmopathy, about 75 hyperthyroidism and some 17 hyperthyroidism-to-ophthalmopathy patients. To explore V-J signatures that separate ophthalmopathy from hyperthyroidism, a discovery set of more than 95 patients was enrolled, consisting of 43 with ophthalmopathy and about 60 with stable hyperthyroidism. An independent validation cohort was composed of 18 hyperthyroidism patients and about 17 patients who later progressed from hyperthyroidism to ophthalmopathy. In about six hyperthyroidism patients, the T-cell repertoire of thyroid tissue was compared with the T-cell repertoire of blood. Following sample collection, hyperthyroidism patients were given methimazole at a starting dose of 30 mg daily, and ophthalmopathy patients were given high-dose intravenous methylprednisolone. The 100 or so discovery patients were divided at random into training and test sets in a 7:3 ratio. What the study reported, not specific to this receptor: The 13-signature model separated ophthalmopathy from stable hyperthyroidism with 85% to 90% sensitivity and approximately 83% specificity in cross-validation, and 80%/75% in the test set. Most expanded thyroid clonotypes with a frequency above 0.001 also appeared in blood, which suggests that blood repertoires may reflect the immune response in the thyroid. Sample size was not predetermined statistically, and investigators were not blinded to group allocation. In validation, the model predicted ophthalmopathy progression with about 71% sensitivity and approximately 78% specificity; roughly 12 predicted patients were CT-confirmed with GO in a median of 6.5 months.

For repertoire sequencing, TCR beta CDR3 regions were amplified from RNA transcripts. HTBI primers and the Qiagen OneStep RT-PCR kit were used in a first-round RT-PCR, which was followed by a second-round multiplex PCR, size selection and purification. Sequencing of the libraries was carried out on an Illumina HiSeq2000 in paired-end mode with 100 bp reads. In the source study's methods: SOAPnuke was used for read processing, and reads with adapters, uncalled bases, a mean Phred below 15, or no exact constant-primer or identifier match were discarded. COPE v1.2.5 was used to merge the high-quality paired reads. Each unique nucleotide sequence was treated as a clonotype, and MiTCR v1.1 was used to align the clonotypes to the IMGT TRB V, D and J references. Only V-J combinations with frequency above 0.0001 were analysed, covering 98% to 99.2% of repertoires. For each V-J combination, a TCR clonal expansion and chaos score was defined as F50 clonal expansion divided by the chaos observed in the TCRdist matrix. Welch's t-statistics and random forest were used to reduce features to about 14 V-J combinations, which were fed into a naive Bayes classifier. Thyroid-blood repertoire similarity was quantified with the Morisita-Horn index. TCRdb reworked the public reads: Q25 trimming with fastp, MiXCR clone assembly, productive beta chains retained. When rows share a CDR3 protein, they turn into one entry using the most common DNA and genes. V and J calls and clone size were set by TCRdb, not the authors. The sample yields 680,000 or so distinct CDR3 sequences; approximately 22% were counted once. Approximately 6.9% of the sample is in the top ten clones.

A patient counted as having stable hyperthyroidism if there was no progression to ophthalmopathy within 18 months of follow-up. Hyperthyroidism patients were newly diagnosed, were aged 18 to 65 years, and had a disease duration under 2 months. Patients with other autoimmune diseases, uncontrolled infections, pregnancy or lactation were excluded. Clinical symptoms, serum thyroxine, TRAb, thyroid ultrasound and orbital computed tomography formed the basis of the diagnosis. PBMCs were isolated from around 10 ml of fresh peripheral blood by Ficoll-Paque density gradient centrifugation. Trizol reagent was used to extract the total RNA, and its quality was then checked on an Agilent 2100 Bioanalyzer. The CDR3 covers 11 residues, taking in both the cysteine and the phenylalanine. Only CDR3 DNA is held: 33 bases, read in frame from base 1. V loses 6 bases of germline sequence and J loses 6 bases, and the interval between the two ends is 9 bases. CDR1 and CDR2 (SNHLY, FYNNEI) derive from the germline V gene.

This clonotype was counted only a few times. Its antigen is currently not known. Base qualities are not provided; no much larger clone lies one nucleotide away. Recombination connected TRBV2 to TRBJ2-7, with the identity of the D gene unclear. The receptor's source is a young woman with stable Graves' hyperthyroidism. Some clones in this sample may be carry-over from other donors' samples. Donor details come from another sample of the same person, matched by shared clones. The sequenced sample consisted of peripheral blood. In nucleotide form, the sequence is TGTGCCAGCAGAATGGGCCTCGAGCAGTACTTC. Its product reads: CASRMGLEQYF. With all but the CDR3 taken from the reference TRBV2 and TRBJ2-7 genes, the full variable domain is: EPEVTQTPSHQVTQMGQEVILRCVPISNHLYFYWYRQILGQKVEFLVSFYNNEISEKSEIFDDQFSVERPDGSNFTLKIRSTKLEDSAMYFCASRMGLEQYFGPGTRLTVT.